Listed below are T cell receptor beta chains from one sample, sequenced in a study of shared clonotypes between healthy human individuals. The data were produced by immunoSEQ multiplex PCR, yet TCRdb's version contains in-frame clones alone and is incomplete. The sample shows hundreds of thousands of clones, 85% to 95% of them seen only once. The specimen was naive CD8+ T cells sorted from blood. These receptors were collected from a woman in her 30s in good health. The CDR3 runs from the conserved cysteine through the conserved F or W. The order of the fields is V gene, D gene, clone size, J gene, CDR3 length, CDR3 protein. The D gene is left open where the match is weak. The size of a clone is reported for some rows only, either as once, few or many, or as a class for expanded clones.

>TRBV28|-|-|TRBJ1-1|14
CASSFRLQNTEAFF
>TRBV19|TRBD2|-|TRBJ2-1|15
CASSTGLAGYNEQFF
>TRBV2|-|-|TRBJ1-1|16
CASSEIGEGRNTEAFF
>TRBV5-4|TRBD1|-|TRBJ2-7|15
CASFDSGQGIYEQYF
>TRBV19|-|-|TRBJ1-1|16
CASRTGTSGLNTEAFF
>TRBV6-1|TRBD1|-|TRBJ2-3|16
CASSDVTGSETDTQYF
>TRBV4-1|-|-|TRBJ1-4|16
CASSHQLGPLGEKLFF
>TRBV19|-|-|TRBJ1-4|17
CASSIDPLGGVDEKLFF
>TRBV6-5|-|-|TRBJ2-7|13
CASSYEQNYEQYF
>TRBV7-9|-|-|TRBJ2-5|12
CASSLGRETQYF
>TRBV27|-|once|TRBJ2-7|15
CASSLSVGSPYEQYF
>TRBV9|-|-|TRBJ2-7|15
CASSVDGGNYYEQYF
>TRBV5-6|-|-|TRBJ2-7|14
CASSLGLSFYEQYF
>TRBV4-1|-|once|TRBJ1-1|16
CASSQQRGVEDTEAFF
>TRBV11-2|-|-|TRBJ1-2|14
CASSFTGSDYGYTF
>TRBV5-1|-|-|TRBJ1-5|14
CASSLGQTNQPQHF
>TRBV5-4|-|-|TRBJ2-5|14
CASSLESVQETQYF
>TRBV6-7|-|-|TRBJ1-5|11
CASSPLPPQHF
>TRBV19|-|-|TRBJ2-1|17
CASSMTFSSGTYNEQFF
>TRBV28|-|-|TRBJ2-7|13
CASSLRGSYEQYF
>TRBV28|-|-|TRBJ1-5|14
CASSFGGDNQPQHF
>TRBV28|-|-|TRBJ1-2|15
CASSTDQGQSYGYTF
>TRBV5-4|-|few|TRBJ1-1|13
CASSLAENTEAFF
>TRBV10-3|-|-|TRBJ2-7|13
CAISEGLTYEQYF
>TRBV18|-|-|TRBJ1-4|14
CASSPSGYNEKLFF
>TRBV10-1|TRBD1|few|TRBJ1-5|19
CASSDKPTRDREDNQPQHF
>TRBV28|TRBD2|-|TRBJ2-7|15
CASSFLAGGSYEQYF
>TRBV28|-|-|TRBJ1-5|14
CASSLFGDIQPQHF
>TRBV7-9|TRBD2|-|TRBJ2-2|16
CASSGLAGGPGGELFF
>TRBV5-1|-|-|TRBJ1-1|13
CASSLGRGTEAFF
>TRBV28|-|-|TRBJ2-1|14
CASRSVGGGNEQFF
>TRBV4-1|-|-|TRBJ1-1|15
CASSQTPGEDTEAFF
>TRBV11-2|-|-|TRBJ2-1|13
CASSLVNVDEQFF
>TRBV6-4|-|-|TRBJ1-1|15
CASSENSATLTEAFF
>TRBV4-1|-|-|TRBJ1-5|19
CASSQELGYPKGANQPQHF
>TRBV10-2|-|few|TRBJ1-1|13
CASSEWANTEAFF
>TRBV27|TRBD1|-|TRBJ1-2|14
CASGRQGVRYGYTF
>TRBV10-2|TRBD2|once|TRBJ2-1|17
CASSEPFAGGSYNEQFF
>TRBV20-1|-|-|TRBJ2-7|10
CSARSGEQYF
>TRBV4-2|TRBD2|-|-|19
CASSQGRLAGASDRYEQYF